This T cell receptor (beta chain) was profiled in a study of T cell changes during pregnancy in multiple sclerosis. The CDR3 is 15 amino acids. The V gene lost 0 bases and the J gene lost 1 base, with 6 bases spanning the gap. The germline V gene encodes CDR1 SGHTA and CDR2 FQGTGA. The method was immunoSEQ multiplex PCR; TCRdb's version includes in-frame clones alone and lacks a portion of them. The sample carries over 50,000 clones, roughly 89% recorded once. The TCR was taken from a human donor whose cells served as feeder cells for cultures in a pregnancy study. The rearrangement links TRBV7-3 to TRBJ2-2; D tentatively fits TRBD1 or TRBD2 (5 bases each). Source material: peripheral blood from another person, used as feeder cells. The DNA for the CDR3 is TGTGCCAGCAGCTTAACGAGGGGGAACACCGGGGAGCTGTTTTTT. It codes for CASSLTRGNTGELFF.